This T cell receptor beta chain was observed in a study of persistence of HIV-infected CD4 T cells. Study at large: Suppressive ART had lasted a median of 8 years. Study-wide points: Compared with CD3/CD28-stimulated cells, CMV- and Gag-responding cells showed lower TCRbeta richness.

This was the immunoSEQ version 4 assay in survey mode. The table came from immunoSEQ multiplex PCR; TCRdb's copy has only in-frame clones and leaves some out. Altogether some 32,000 clones are present, around four fifths being singletons, with the ten largest covering approximately 20%. Details on this clone: Its cognate antigen is unknown.

This CDR3 has 13 amino acids. The germline V gene encodes CDR1 MNHEY and CDR2 SMNVEV (reference sequence). V lost 5 bases, J lost 6 bases, and 13 bases lay in between. Overlapping HIV-1 Gag 15-mer peptides at about 1 ug per peptide per mL were used. CD40L/CD69 double-negative CD45RO-high memory CD4+ T cells were collected. These HIV-1-infected adults initiated suppressive ART in chronic infection. This receptor was taken from an adult woman with HIV who was CMV-seropositive. The sequenced sample was CD4+ T cells sorted from PBMCs after approximately 18-hour stimulation, obtained from a patient who received antiretroviral therapy. The V gene is TRBV27, the J gene TRBJ1-2; no definite D call. The CDR3 spells CASSPSERNGYTF. The CDR3 DNA sequence: TGTGCCAGCAGTCCCAGTGAACGGAATGGCTACACCTTC.